The entry below describes one T cell receptor (beta chain). Its antigen is not known. The length of the CDR3 is 16 residues. V dropped 3 bases and J dropped 2; count of bases not matched to a gene: 1. CDR1 is MGHRA, CDR2 YSYEKL, per germline. This entry is derived from a study of graft-versus-host responses after intestinal transplantation. Whole-study findings and limits: There were GvH clones found in recipient marrow, and some of them appeared first in ileum or blood.

The data were produced by immunoSEQ multiplex PCR, yet TCRdb's version contains in-frame clones alone and is incomplete. The sample shows about 120,000 clones, roughly 93% of them seen only once. This chain connects TRBV4-1 to TRBJ2-1, with TRBD2 matching 13 bases. The sequenced sample was unstimulated CD4+ T cells sorted from spleen or lymph node cells, obtained before intestinal transplant. The clonotype comes from a human donor who received an intestinal transplant. CDR3 sequence: CASSQGLAGTYNEQFF. In DNA, the CDR3 is TGCGCCAGCAGCCAGGGACTAGCGGGAACCTACAATGAGCAGTTCTTC.